This TCR beta chain derives from a study of blood T cell repertoires in COVID-19. Study-level information: The study drew acute and convalescent COVID-19 samples from the United States, Italy and Spain. T cells, B-cell-depleted T cells, or PBMCs provided the cDNA or gDNA that served as material.

Original handling: By means of reference gene primer amplification, nucleated cell counts were estimated. Generated by immunoSEQ multiplex PCR, the TCRdb table keeps only in-frame clones and is missing some. From that table come the V and J calls and clone size; the DNA was used to work out D and trimming. Of approximately 110,000 clones in the sample, around 89% are singletons; the top ten hold approximately 30%. The TCR sequence derives from an elderly woman with acute or convalescent COVID-19. Sequencing was carried out using peripheral blood.

CDR3 bases: TGTGCCAGTAGTATAATCCCGAGCGGGTATGCGTTCGGCACCATATATTTT. This codes for CASSIIPSGYAFGTIYF. V gene TRBV19 combines with J gene TRBJ1-3; D gene unclear. Germline V gene sequence: CDR1 LNHDA, CDR2 SQIVND (reference sequence). V lost 2 bases, J lost 9 bases, and 23 bases lay in between. This CDR3 is 17 amino acids long.